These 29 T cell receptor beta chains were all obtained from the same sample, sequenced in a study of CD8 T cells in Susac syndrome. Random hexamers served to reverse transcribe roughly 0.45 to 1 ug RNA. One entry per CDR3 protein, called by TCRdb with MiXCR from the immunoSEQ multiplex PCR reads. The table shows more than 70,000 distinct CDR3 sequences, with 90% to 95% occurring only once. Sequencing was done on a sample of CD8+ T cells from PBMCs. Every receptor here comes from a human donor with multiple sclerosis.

The CDR3 nucleotides are TGTGCCAGCAGCGCGGTTGGGCAGGGTCTCTACAATGAGCAGTTCTTC. This translates into CASSAVGQGLYNEQFF. This chain joins TRBV9 and TRBJ2-1, with TRBD1 as a possible D gene (5 bases). The germline V and J ends were trimmed by 3 bases and 3 bases, with 16 bases remaining between them. CDR1 and CDR2 from the germline V gene are SGDLS and YYNGEE. This CDR3 spans 16 amino acids.

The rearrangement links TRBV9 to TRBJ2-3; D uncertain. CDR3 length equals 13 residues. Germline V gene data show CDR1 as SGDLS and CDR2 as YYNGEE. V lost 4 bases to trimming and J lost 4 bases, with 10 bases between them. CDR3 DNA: TGTGCCAGCAGCTACCCCCCCGCAGATACGCAGTATTTT. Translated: CASSYPPADTQYF.

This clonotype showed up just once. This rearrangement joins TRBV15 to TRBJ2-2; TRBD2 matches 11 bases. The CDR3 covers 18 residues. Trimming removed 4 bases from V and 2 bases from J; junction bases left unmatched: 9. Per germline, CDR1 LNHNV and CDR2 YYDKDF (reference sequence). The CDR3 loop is CATSTTKLAGENTGELFF. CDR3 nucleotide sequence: TGTGCCACCAGCACAACGAAACTAGCGGGAGAAAACACCGGGGAGCTGTTTTTT.

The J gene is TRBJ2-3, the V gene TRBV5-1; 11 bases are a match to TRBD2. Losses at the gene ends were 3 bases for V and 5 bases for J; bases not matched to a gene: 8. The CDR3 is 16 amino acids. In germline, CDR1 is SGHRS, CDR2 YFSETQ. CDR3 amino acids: CASSWIAGGPGDTQYF. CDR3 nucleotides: TGCGCCAGCAGCTGGATAGCGGGGGGGCCGGGAGATACGCAGTATTTT.

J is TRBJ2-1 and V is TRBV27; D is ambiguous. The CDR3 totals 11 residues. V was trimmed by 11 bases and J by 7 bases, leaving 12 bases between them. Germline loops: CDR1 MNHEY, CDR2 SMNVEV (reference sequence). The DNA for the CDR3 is TGTGCCTCCTCGTCTCGAAATGAGCAGTTCTTC. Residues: CASSSRNEQFF.

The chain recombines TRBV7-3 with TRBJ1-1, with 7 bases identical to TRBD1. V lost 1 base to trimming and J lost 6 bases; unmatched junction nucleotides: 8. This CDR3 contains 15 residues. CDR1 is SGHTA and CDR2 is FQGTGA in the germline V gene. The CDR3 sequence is CASSLRTGGIAEAFF. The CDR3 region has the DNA TGTGCCAGCAGCTTAAGGACAGGTGGTATCGCTGAAGCTTTCTTT.

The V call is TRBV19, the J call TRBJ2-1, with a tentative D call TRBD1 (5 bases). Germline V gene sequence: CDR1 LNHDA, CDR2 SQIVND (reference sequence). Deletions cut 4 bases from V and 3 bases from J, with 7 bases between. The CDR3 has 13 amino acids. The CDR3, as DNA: TGTGCCAGTAGTACAGGGAACTACAATGAGCAGTTCTTC. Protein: CASSTGNYNEQFF.

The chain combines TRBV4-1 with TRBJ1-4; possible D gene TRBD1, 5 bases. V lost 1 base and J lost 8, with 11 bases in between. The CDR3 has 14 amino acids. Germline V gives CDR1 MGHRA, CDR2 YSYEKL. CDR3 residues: CASSQGLGDEKLFF. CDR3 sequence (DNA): TGCGCCAGCAGCCAAGGTTTGGGGGACGAAAAACTGTTTTTT.

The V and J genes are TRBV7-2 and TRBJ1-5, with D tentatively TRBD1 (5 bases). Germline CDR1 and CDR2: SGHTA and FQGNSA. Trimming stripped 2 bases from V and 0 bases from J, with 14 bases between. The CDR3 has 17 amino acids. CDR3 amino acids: CASSLRWSTDSNQPQHF. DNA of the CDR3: TGTGCCAGCAGCTTAAGGTGGTCGACAGATAGCAATCAGCCCCAGCATTTT.

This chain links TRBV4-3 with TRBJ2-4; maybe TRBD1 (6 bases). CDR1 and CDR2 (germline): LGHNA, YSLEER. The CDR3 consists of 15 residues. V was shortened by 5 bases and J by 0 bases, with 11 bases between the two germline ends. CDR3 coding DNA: TGCGCCAGCAGCTTGGACAGTGGAGCCAAAAACATTCAGTACTTC. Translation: CASSLDSGAKNIQYF.

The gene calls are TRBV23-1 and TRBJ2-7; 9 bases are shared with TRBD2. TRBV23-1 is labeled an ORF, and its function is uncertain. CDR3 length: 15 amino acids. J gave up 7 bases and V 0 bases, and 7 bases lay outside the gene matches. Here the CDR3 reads CASSQSQAGGVEQYF. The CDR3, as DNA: TGCGCCAGCAGTCAATCGCAAGCGGGGGGAGTTGAGCAGTACTTC.

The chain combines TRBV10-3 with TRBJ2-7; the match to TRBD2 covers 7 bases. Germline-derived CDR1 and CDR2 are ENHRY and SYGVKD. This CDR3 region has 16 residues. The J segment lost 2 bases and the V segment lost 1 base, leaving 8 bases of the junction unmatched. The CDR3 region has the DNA TGTGCCATCAGTGAGTTCGCCGGCGGGAGCCCCTACGAGCAGTACTTC. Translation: CAISEFAGGSPYEQYF.

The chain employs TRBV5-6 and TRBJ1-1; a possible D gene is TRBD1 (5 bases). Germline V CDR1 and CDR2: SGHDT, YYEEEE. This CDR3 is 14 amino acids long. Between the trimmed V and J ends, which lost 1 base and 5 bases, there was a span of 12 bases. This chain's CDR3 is CASSLWGGGTEAFF. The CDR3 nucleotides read TGTGCCAGCAGCTTGTGGGGGGGAGGGACTGAAGCTTTCTTT.

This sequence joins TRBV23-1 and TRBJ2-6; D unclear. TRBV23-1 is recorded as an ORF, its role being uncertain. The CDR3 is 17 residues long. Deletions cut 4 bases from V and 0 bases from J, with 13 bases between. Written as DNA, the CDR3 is TGCGCCAGCAGTCTCCCAGTGACGAGCTCTGGGGCCAACGTCCTGACTTTC. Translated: CASSLPVTSSGANVLTF.

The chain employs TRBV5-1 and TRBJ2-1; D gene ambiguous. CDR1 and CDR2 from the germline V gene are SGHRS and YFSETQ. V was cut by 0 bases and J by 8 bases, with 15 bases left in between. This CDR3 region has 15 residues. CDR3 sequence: CASSLEYVRVDEQFF. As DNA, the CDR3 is TGCGCCAGCAGCTTGGAATATGTCCGAGTGGATGAGCAGTTCTTC.

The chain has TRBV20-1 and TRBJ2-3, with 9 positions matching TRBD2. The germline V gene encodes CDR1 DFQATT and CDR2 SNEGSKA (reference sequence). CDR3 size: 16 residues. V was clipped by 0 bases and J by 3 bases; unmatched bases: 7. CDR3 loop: CSARDEREAWTDTQYF. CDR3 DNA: TGCAGTGCTAGAGATGAGCGGGAGGCTTGGACAGATACGCAGTATTTT.

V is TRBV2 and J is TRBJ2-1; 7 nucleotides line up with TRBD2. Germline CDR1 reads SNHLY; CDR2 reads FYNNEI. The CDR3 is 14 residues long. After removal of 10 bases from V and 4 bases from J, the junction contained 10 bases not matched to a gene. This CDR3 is CANPLAELYNEQFF. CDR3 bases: TGTGCCAACCCGCTAGCGGAGCTATACAATGAGCAGTTCTTC.

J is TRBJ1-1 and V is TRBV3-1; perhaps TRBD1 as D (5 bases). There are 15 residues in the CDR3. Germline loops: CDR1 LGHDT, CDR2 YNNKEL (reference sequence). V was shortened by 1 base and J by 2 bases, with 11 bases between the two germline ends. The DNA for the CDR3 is TGTGCCAGCAGCCAAGTATTAAGGGGTAACACTGAAGCTTTCTTT. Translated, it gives CASSQVLRGNTEAFF.

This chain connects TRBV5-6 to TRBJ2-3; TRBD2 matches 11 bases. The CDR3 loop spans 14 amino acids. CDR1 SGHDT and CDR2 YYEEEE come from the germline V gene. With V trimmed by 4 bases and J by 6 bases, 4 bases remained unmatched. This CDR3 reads CASSAGLAGDTQYF. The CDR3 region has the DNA TGTGCCAGCAGCGCCGGACTAGCGGGTGATACGCAGTATTTT.

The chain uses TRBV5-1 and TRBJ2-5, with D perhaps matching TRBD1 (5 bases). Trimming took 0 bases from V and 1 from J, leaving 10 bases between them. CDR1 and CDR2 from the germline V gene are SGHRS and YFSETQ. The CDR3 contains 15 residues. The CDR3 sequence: CASSLDLGAQETQYF. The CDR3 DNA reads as TGCGCCAGCAGCTTGGATCTTGGGGCCCAAGAGACCCAGTACTTC.

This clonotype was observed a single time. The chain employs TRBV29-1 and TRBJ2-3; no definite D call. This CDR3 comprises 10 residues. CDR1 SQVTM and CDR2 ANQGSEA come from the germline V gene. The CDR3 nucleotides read TGCAGAACAGTCACAGATACGCAGTATTTT. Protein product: CRTVTDTQYF.

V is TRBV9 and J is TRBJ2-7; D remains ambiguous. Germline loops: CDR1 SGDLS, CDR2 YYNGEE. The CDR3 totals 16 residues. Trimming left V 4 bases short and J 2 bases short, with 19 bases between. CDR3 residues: CASSPHIGLSPYEQYF. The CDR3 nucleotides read TGTGCCAGCAGCCCGCATATTGGCCTCAGCCCCTACGAGCAGTACTTC.

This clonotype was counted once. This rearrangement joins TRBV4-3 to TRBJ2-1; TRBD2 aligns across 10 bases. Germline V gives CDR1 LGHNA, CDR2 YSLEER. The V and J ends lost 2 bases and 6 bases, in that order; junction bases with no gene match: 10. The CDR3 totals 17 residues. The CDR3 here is CASSQNNLAGDGNEQFF. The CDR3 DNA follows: TGCGCCAGCAGCCAAAACAATCTAGCGGGAGACGGCAATGAGCAGTTCTTC.

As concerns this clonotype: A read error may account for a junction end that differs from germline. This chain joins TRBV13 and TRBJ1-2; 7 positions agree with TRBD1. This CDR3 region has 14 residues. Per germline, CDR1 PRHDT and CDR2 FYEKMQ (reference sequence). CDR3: CASSLGGQSYGYTF. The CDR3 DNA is TGTGCCAGCAGCCTAGGGGGCCAGTCCTATGGCTACACCTTC.

The CDR3 DNA sequence: TGCGCCAGCAGCCTCCGGCGAGAGAACACTGAAGCTTTCTTT. This translates into CASSLRRENTEAFF. The chain combines TRBV4-1 with TRBJ1-1; D gene uncertain. Germline values: CDR1 MGHRA, CDR2 YSYEKL. This CDR3 is built from 14 residues. V dropped 4 bases and J dropped 1 base, with 10 bases sitting between them.

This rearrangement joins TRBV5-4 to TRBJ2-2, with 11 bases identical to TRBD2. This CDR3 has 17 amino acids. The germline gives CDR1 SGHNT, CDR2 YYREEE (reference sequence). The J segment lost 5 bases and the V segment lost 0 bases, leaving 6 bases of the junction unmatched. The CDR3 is CASSLELAGAITGELFF. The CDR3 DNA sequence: TGTGCCAGCAGCTTGGAACTAGCGGGGGCCATAACCGGGGAGCTGTTTTTT.

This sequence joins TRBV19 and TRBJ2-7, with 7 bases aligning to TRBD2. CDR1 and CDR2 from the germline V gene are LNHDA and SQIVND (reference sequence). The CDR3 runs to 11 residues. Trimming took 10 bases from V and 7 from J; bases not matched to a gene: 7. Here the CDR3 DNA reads TGTGCCATCGGGGAGGGTCAAGAGCAGTACTTC. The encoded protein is CAIGEGQEQYF.

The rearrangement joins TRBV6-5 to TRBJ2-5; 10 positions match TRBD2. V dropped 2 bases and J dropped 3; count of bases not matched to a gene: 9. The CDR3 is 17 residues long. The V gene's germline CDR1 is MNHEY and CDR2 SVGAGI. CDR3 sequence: CASSYLGLADLEETQYF. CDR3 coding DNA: TGTGCCAGCAGTTACCTCGGACTAGCGGACTTAGAAGAGACCCAGTACTTC.

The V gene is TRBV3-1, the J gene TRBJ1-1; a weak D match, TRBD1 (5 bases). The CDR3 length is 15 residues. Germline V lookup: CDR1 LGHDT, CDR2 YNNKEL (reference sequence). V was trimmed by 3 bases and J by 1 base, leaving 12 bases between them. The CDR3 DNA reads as TGTGCCAGCAGCCAGGCAGGGTGGGCGAACACTGAAGCTTTCTTT. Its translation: CASSQAGWANTEAFF.